The 16 T cell receptor beta chains in this list originate from one sample, sequenced in a study of blood T cell repertoires in COVID-19. Clones were read by immunoSEQ multiplex PCR, and TCRdb kept only the in-frame ones, dropping some. Of 40,000 to 60,000 clones detected, around 80% appear once; the ten largest clones hold roughly 27%. The material sequenced was peripheral blood. The receptor source for this set is a man aged 65 to 85 with acute or convalescent COVID-19.

This clone has just one count. V usage is TRBV27 and J usage is TRBJ2-1; 7 positions match TRBD2. The length of the CDR3 is 15 residues. Germline assignment: CDR1 MNHEY and CDR2 SMNVEV (reference sequence). V was clipped by 2 bases and J by 8 bases; unmatched bases: 9. The CDR3 reads CASSLSGVLGYEQFF. The CDR3 coding sequence is TGTGCCAGCAGTTTAAGCGGGGTCCTCGGGTATGAGCAGTTCTTC.

The V gene is TRBV5-4, the J gene TRBJ2-7, with 9 nucleotides matching TRBD1. The CDR3 contains 15 residues. V shed 4 bases and J 4 bases; nucleotides not matched to a gene: 9. Germline V gene data show CDR1 as SGHNT and CDR2 as YYREEE (reference sequence). CDR3 protein: CASSVEGQGLYEQYF. For the CDR3, the DNA is TGTGCCAGCAGCGTGGAGGGACAGGGTTTATACGAGCAGTACTTC. The variable domain in full, completed from reference TRBV5-4 and TRBJ2-7, reads ETGVTQSPTHLIKTRGQQVTLRCSSQSGHNTVSWYQQALGQGPQFIFQYYREEENGRGNFPPRFSGLQFPNYSSELNVNALELDDSALYLCASSVEGQGLYEQYFGPGTRLTVT.

The chain has TRBV5-6 and TRBJ2-7; TRBD2 matches at 9 bases. Germline V gene data show CDR1 as SGHDT and CDR2 as YYEEEE. There are 15 residues in the CDR3. Trimming cost V 4 bases and J 1 base; bases outside gene matches: 6. CDR3 sequence (DNA): TGTGCCAGCAGCCCGGTGACTAGCGGTTCCTACGAGCAGTACTTC. Translating it yields CASSPVTSGSYEQYF.

The J gene is TRBJ2-5, the V gene TRBV5-1; possibly TRBD2 for D (6 bases). Germline CDR1 is SGHRS and CDR2 is YFSETQ. This CDR3 is built from 14 residues. V shed 3 bases and J shed 4 bases, with 13 bases lying between them. The CDR3 is CASSYGTAVETQYF. The CDR3 coding sequence is TGCGCCAGCAGCTATGGGACTGCTGTAGAGACCCAGTACTTC.

The chain couples TRBV2 to TRBJ2-1, with D maybe TRBD2 (6 bases). The CDR3 has 13 amino acids. V was cut by 10 bases and J by 0 bases, with 10 bases left in between. The germline V gene has CDR1 SNHLY and CDR2 FYNNEI. CDR3 nucleotides: TGTGCCAACCTCGGGAGCTCCTACAATGAGCAGTTCTTC. Protein: CANLGSSYNEQFF.

The chain uses TRBV5-1 and TRBJ2-5; D perhaps matches TRBD1 (5 bases). The ends were cut back, 2 bases at V and 4 bases at J, with 9 bases in the middle. Germline V gives CDR1 SGHRS, CDR2 YFSETQ. This CDR3 has 13 amino acids. The CDR3 is CASSFQGRETQYF. In DNA form, the CDR3 reads TGCGCCAGCAGCTTTCAGGGAAGAGAGACCCAGTACTTC. Complete variable domain (other parts from reference TRBV5-1 and TRBJ2-5): KAGVTQTPRYLIKTRGQQVTLSCSPISGHRSVSWYQQTPGQGLQFLFEYFSETQRNKGNFPGRFSGRQFSNSRSEMNVSTLELGDSALYLCASSFQGRETQYFGPGTRLLVL.

This chain connects TRBV7-6 to TRBJ2-2, with 7 nucleotides matching TRBD2. The CDR3 totals 16 residues. Germline values: CDR1 SGHVS, CDR2 FNYEAQ. After removal of 2 bases from V and 1 base from J, the junction contained 4 bases not matched to a gene. The CDR3 nucleotides are TGTGCCAGCAGCTTAAGGCTAGCGGAGAACACCGGGGAGCTGTTTTTT. It codes for CASSLRLAENTGELFF.

This sequence joins TRBV7-6 and TRBJ1-4; possibly TRBD1 for D (6 bases). Germline V gene sequence: CDR1 SGHVS, CDR2 FNYEAQ. Trimming took off 3 bases at V and 8 bases at J, with 16 bases between the two ends. This CDR3 is built from 15 residues. The CDR3 sequence: CASSFTTGFGEKLFF. The CDR3 DNA reads as TGTGCCAGCAGCTTCACGACAGGCTTTGGGGAAAAACTGTTTTTT.

This clone came up once. V and J are TRBV5-3 and TRBJ2-7, with a tentative D call TRBD2 (5 bases). TRBV5-3 is an ORF, and what it does is uncertain. Trimming left V 0 bases short and J 2 bases short, with 6 bases between. This CDR3 is built from 13 residues. The CDR3: CARSLGRAYEQYF. DNA of the CDR3: TGTGCCAGAAGCTTGGGGCGGGCCTACGAGCAGTACTTC.

The chain links TRBV14 to TRBJ1-1; D perhaps matches TRBD1 (6 bases). The ends were cut back, 5 bases at V and 1 base at J, with 11 bases in the middle. The CDR3 is 14 amino acids. CDR1 is SGHDN, CDR2 FVKESK, per germline. CDR3 sequence reads: CASSFNRANTEAFF. DNA of the CDR3: TGTGCCAGCAGCTTTAACAGGGCGAACACTGAAGCTTTCTTT.

The chain links TRBV30 to TRBJ1-6; 7 bases align to TRBD1. Germline trimming cut 7 bases from V and 13 bases from J; bases unmatched to any gene: 13. This CDR3 has 13 residues. In germline, CDR1 is GTSNPN, CDR2 SVGIG (reference sequence). Written as DNA, the CDR3 is TGTGCCTTGATACAGGGGCCCATTGGGCCCCTCCACTTT. The encoded protein is CALIQGPIGPLHF.

This clone has just a few counts. The chain recombines TRBV4-2 with TRBJ2-2, with D tentatively TRBD2 (6 bases). The CDR3 totals 16 residues. Germline assignment: CDR1 LGHNA and CDR2 YNFKEQ. V dropped 4 bases and J dropped 5 bases, with 17 bases sitting between them. Here the CDR3 DNA reads TGTGCCAGCAGCCGGGAGGCTACGGGGGTTACCGGGGAGCTGTTTTTT. Amino acid sequence: CASSREATGVTGELFF.

The chain couples TRBV7-8 to TRBJ2-1; possibly TRBD2 for D (5 bases). This CDR3 is built from 15 residues. With 1 base removed from V and 6 bases from J, the gap between germline ends came to 13 bases. Germline CDR1 and CDR2: SGHVS and FQNEAQ. CDR3 sequence (DNA): TGTGCCAGCAGCTTAGGAGGGTCCGTCGTCAATGAGCAGTTCTTC. This encodes CASSLGGSVVNEQFF.

This CDR3 is CASRGLATSTDTQYF. CDR3 nucleotide sequence: TGTGCCAGCAGAGGGCTAGCGACTAGCACAGATACGCAGTATTTT. The chain carries TRBV2 and TRBJ2-3; weak D call: TRBD2 (6 bases). V was trimmed by 6 bases and J by 0 bases, leaving 13 bases between them. This CDR3 comprises 15 residues. The germline V gene has CDR1 SNHLY and CDR2 FYNNEI.

This clone occurred once. This rearrangement joins TRBV2 to TRBJ1-6; TRBD1 agrees at 7 bases. CDR3 size: 15 residues. Germline V gene data show CDR1 as SNHLY and CDR2 as FYNNEI. Trimming took 1 base from V and 11 from J; bases not matched to a gene: 8. The CDR3 DNA sequence: TGTGCCAGCAGTGAAGGACTAGGGGGCGGGCCACCCCTCCACTTT. It translates to CASSEGLGGGPPLHF.

The chain combines TRBV30 with TRBJ1-1; tentative D call: TRBD1 (5 bases). Trimming took 4 bases from V and 6 from J, leaving 15 bases between them. The CDR3 is 13 residues long. From germline, CDR1 is GTSNPN and CDR2 SVGIG (reference sequence). The CDR3 bases are TGTGCCTGGAATTCGCAGGGTTACCCTGAAGCTTTCTTT. This codes for CAWNSQGYPEAFF.